This T cell receptor (beta chain) comes out of a study of T cells expressing NK-cell markers. As for the study in general: Sorted CD3+CD56+NKG2C+, CD3+CD56+NKG2C- and CD3+CD56-NKG2C+ T cells provided the TCR beta repertoires. Study-wide findings and caveats: In a handful of donors, dominant clonotypes made up 28.3-60.1% of CD3+CD56-NKG2C+ cells.

From germline, CDR1 is LNHDA and CDR2 SQIVND (reference sequence). The CDR3 consists of 13 residues. Each CDR3 protein gets one entry in TCRdb, which reprocessed the 5' RACE reads and gives no DNA. The sample table includes 500,000 to 700,000 distinct CDR3 sequences. On this clonotype itself: The antigen is unknown.

This TCR was sampled from a man younger than 35 in good health. The chain links TRBV19 to TRBJ2-1; the TRBD2 assignment by TCRdb is unverifiable without DNA. Sequenced: blood T cells: a sorted CD56 or NKG2C T cell subset, CD4+ or CD8+ T cells, or bulk PBMC T cells (not recorded which). The CDR3 here is CASSILAGGLGFF. Full variable domain (rest looked up from reference TRBV19 and TRBJ2-1): DGGITQSPKYLFRKEGQNVTLSCEQNLNHDAMYWYRQDPGQGLRLIYYSQIVNDFQKGDIAEGYSVSREKKESFPLTVTSAQKNPTAFYLCASSILAGGLGFFGPGTRLTVL.